A selection of T cell receptor beta chains follows, all from one sample in a study of blood T cell repertoires in COVID-19. Using immunoSEQ multiplex PCR, the repertoire was profiled, and TCRdb retains in-frame clones only, with some absent. The data contain under 150,000 clones, about 80% of them singletons. Sequences were obtained from PBMCs or T cells enriched from blood (not recorded which). These receptors were taken from a man aged 50 or older in a cohort exposed to, infected with or recovered from COVID-19 (not recorded which). The CDR3 runs from the conserved cysteine through the conserved F or W. The order of the fields is D gene, clone size, J gene, V gene, CDR3 protein. D genes are given only for firm matches. Clone size is stated in some rows and not others, as once, few, many or a class when expanded.

>-|-|TRBJ2-5|TRBV5-6
CASSLDRVTEETQYF
>-|-|TRBJ1-4|TRBV15
CATSRGQTPNEKLFF
>TRBD2|-|TRBJ2-5|TRBV19
CASKGSGLGYQETQYF
>-|-|TRBJ1-4|TRBV7-9
CASSSPGGRSEKLFF
>TRBD2|-|TRBJ2-7|TRBV18
CASSPRREGEQYF
>TRBD2|-|TRBJ2-1|TRBV27
CASSSWASGTMKQFF
>-|few|TRBJ1-1|TRBV10-3
CAISGSWGRQTNTEAFF
>TRBD1|-|TRBJ1-4|TRBV18
CASSPRQQGTVEGKLFF
>-|-|TRBJ2-2|TRBV24-1
CATSDPEQGNTGELFF
>-|-|TRBJ2-5|TRBV5-4
CASSPQGPGETQYF
>-|-|TRBJ1-6|TRBV4-3
CASSQDSFGNSPLHF
>-|-|TRBJ1-1|TRBV5-1
CASSLSNYNTEAFF
>TRBD2|-|TRBJ2-3|TRBV24-1
CATSDTGLAGGTDTQYF
>-|-|TRBJ1-1|TRBV7-9
CASSLSLRTDAFF
>TRBD1|-|TRBJ1-3|TRBV5-4
CASSFPEPQGARGNTIYF
>TRBD1|-|TRBJ2-1|TRBV10-2
CASRGDSVNNEQFF
>TRBD1|-|TRBJ2-5|TRBV7-9
CASSLNSGGGQGAEETQYF
>TRBD2|-|TRBJ2-1|TRBV14
CASSSRTSGLFF
>-|-|TRBJ1-1|TRBV28
CASSFGRQVDTEAFF
>TRBD2|-|TRBJ2-7|TRBV27
CATTGTSGYEQYF
>TRBD1|-|TRBJ1-1|TRBV5-1
CASSAQGGWTEAFF
>TRBD1|few|TRBJ2-5|TRBV28
CASSTYRGTRQETQYF
>TRBD1|-|TRBJ2-7|TRBV24-1
CATSDLVHRGVHEQYF
>-|-|TRBJ2-1|TRBV4-3
CASSQVDSYNEQFF
>-|-|TRBJ1-3|TRBV6-1
CASSETRTASGNTIYF
>TRBD2|once|TRBJ2-3|TRBV2
CASSVGGGPDTQYF
>TRBD1|-|TRBJ1-4|TRBV6-1
CASSEDRGKTNEKLFF
>-|-|TRBJ1-6|TRBV28
CASRSRESSPLHF
>TRBD1|-|TRBJ1-1|TRBV6-5
CASSWGTALNTEAFF
>-|-|TRBJ1-5|TRBV18
CASSLFRRDGDQPQHF
>TRBD1|-|TRBJ1-2|TRBV7-2
CASSPSTGVYGYTF
>TRBD1|-|TRBJ1-1|TRBV6-1
CASSANRGQRKNTEAFF
>-|-|TRBJ1-5|TRBV13
CASSPSEESNQPQHF
>TRBD1|-|TRBJ1-2|TRBV18
CASSLTGGYGYTF
>-|-|TRBJ1-1|TRBV5-6
CASSRFINTEAFF
>TRBD1|-|TRBJ1-2|TRBV28
CASSPPGQRFYGYTF
>TRBD2|-|TRBJ2-1|TRBV9
CASSGDLAGWDNEQFF
>TRBD2|-|TRBJ2-5|TRBV10-3
CAISSASGFQETQYF
>TRBD2|-|TRBJ2-2|TRBV19
CASRGASGGLGTGELFF
>-|-|TRBJ1-2|TRBV5-6
CASSLGAGTWGYGYTF
>-|-|TRBJ1-4|TRBV15
CATSRVRGESEKLFF
>TRBD2|-|TRBJ2-2|TRBV5-4
CANQREANTGELFF
>TRBD2|-|TRBJ2-3|TRBV7-8
CASSNPGLAGGDTQYF
>TRBD2|few|TRBJ2-2|TRBV5-1
CASSPQSGAGAPGELFF
>-|once|TRBJ2-1|TRBV15
CATSRVPGLYNEQFF
>TRBD2|-|TRBJ2-7|TRBV14
CASSQVYGGDYEQYF
>-|-|TRBJ1-1|TRBV10-3
CAISGGGEAFF
>-|-|TRBJ2-3|TRBV28
CASRADLETDTQYF
>-|many|TRBJ2-7|TRBV7-3
CASSLTDRSYEQYF
>-|-|TRBJ1-5|TRBV5-1
CASSLGGSSNQPQHF
>TRBD1|-|TRBJ1-6|TRBV18
CASSPAGQGSSPLHF
>TRBD1|-|TRBJ1-2|TRBV23-1
CASSQQNRGNYPRYGYTF
>-|-|TRBJ2-3|TRBV24-1
CATSARGETDTQYF